This T cell receptor (beta chain) was identified during a study of blood T cells in healthy people across ages. Study-wide points: Diversity of TCR beta per million T cells declined in a roughly linear way with age. Expanded clonotype changes were possibly confounded by unknown donor CMV status. Compared with aged donors, long-lived donors showed fewer expanded clones, suggesting selection.

About this clonotype: As yet, its antigen is unknown.

Total RNA, at least 6 micrograms per sample, came from PBMCs. This CDR3 spans 15 amino acids. Trimming left V 7 bases short and J 4 bases short, with 16 bases between. CDR1 is SNHLY, CDR2 FYNNEI, per germline. Next came a second PCR, run for about 6 to 12 cycles, which used a sample-barcoded 5' primer along with a J-beta primer mix. TCRdb processed the 5' RACE reads anew with MiXCR; each CDR3 protein has one entry. Counted here are 1.5 million to 2 million distinct CDR3 sequences, approximately 28% occurring once; the ten biggest clones make up over 7%. V is TRBV2 and J is TRBJ1-4; D is possibly TRBD1 (6 bases). What was sequenced was blood. This receptor was identified in a young woman in good health. CDR3 region: CASNSGPGDNEKLFF. The CDR3 DNA is TGTGCCAGCAACTCTGGGCCAGGGGATAATGAAAAACTGTTTTTT.